A selection of T cell receptor beta chains follows, all from one sample in a study of a mutant IDH1 vaccine in newly diagnosed glioma. Here immunoSEQ multiplex PCR was the method, and the copy in TCRdb shows in-frame clones only, minus some. The profile shows under 40,000 clones, around 80% of them singletons. These receptors lack a known antigen. Here the sequenced sample was PBMCs, taken from a glioma patient whose treatment included an IDH1 peptide vaccine. The source of these receptors is a man between 35 and 55 years old with glioma. Some clones in this sample may be carry-over from other donors' samples. CDR3s include the opening cysteine and the closing phenylalanine or tryptophan. D genes are given only for firm matches. Expanded clones get a size class; other rows say once, few or many, or leave the size out.

few,TRBV5-1,TRBJ1-1,NA,14,CASSFRTASTEAFF,TGCGCCAGCAGCTTTCGGACAGCCAGCACTGAAGCTTTCTTT
NA,TRBV4-3,TRBJ1-4,NA,13,CASSQLPREKLFF,TGCGCCAGCAGCCAATTACCCCGTGAAAAACTGTTTTTT
NA,TRBV2,TRBJ2-2,NA,11,CASSTGGELFF,TGTGCCAGCTCGACGGGAGGGGAGCTGTTTTTT
medium-sized,TRBV9,TRBJ1-2,NA,15,CASSAELSTAYGYTF,TGTGCCAGCAGCGCCGAACTTTCAACCGCCTATGGCTACACCTTC
few,TRBV5-5,TRBJ1-2,TRBD1,15,CASSSLTSGGRGYTF,TGTGCCAGCAGCTCACTAACTTCAGGGGGCAGAGGCTACACCTTC
NA,TRBV7-9,TRBJ2-2,TRBD2,17,CASSPRSSGRVTGELFF,TGTGCCAGCAGCCCGCGGTCTAGCGGGCGAGTGACCGGGGAGCTGTTTTTT
NA,TRBV19,TRBJ1-2,TRBD1,14,CASSTRTGDYGYTF,TGTGCCAGTAGTACCCGGACAGGGGACTATGGCTACACCTTC
NA,TRBV7-2,TRBJ1-6,NA,12,CASSPAGRPLHF,TGTGCCAGCAGCCCGGCGGGGAGACCCCTCCACTTT
NA,TRBV5-6,TRBJ1-5,NA,19,CASSLEALNRAQGNQPQHF,TGTGCCAGCAGCTTGGAGGCCCTTAACAGGGCCCAGGGCAATCAGCCCCAGCATTTT
NA,TRBV10-3,TRBJ2-3,TRBD2,16,CAISLLAGGDTDTQYF,TGTGCCATCAGCCTACTAGCGGGGGGGGACACAGATACGCAGTATTTT
NA,TRBV6-5,TRBJ1-3,NA,14,CASGSQGYGNTIYF,TGTGCCAGCGGATCTCAGGGTTATGGAAACACCATATATTTT
NA,TRBV5-1,TRBJ2-3,NA,16,CASSPPLGAGHDTQYF,TGCGCCAGCAGCCCGCCGCTGGGGGCGGGGCACGATACGCAGTATTTT
NA,TRBV19,TRBJ1-6,NA,14,CASTRSSYNSPLHF,TGTGCCAGTACCAGGAGCTCCTATAATTCACCCCTCCACTTT
NA,TRBV5-5,TRBJ1-2,NA,16,CASSVRHGGSGEGYTF,TGTGCCAGCAGCGTACGACATGGGGGCTCGGGTGAAGGCTACACCTTC
NA,TRBV18,TRBJ2-2,NA,13,CASSEAETGELFF,TGTGCCAGCTCAGAGGCCGAGACCGGGGAGCTGTTTTTT
NA,TRBV5-6,TRBJ1-1,NA,12,CASSFQGTEAFF,TGTGCCAGCAGCTTTCAGGGAACTGAAGCTTTCTTT
NA,TRBV10-3,TRBJ1-5,NA,16,CAISEDRTTYNQPQHF,TGTGCCATCAGTGAGGATAGGACAACATACAATCAGCCCCAGCATTTT
NA,TRBV5-4,TRBJ2-5,NA,15,CASSLDGGIEETQYF,TGTGCCAGCAGCTTGGACGGGGGTATCGAAGAGACCCAGTACTTC
NA,TRBV15,TRBJ2-1,NA,14,CATSIRLGDNEQFF,TGTGCCACCAGCATCCGACTTGGGGATAATGAGCAGTTCTTC
once,TRBV9,TRBJ2-3,NA,16,CASSTRTGREADTQYF,TGTGCCAGCAGCACCCGGACAGGGAGGGAAGCAGATACGCAGTATTTT
NA,TRBV19,TRBJ2-1,NA,12,CASSIVQNEQFF,TGTGCCAGTAGTATTGTGCAAAATGAGCAGTTCTTC
NA,TRBV6-1,TRBJ2-7,TRBD1,14,CASRGQGAPYEQYF,TGTGCCAGCAGGGGACAGGGGGCCCCCTACGAGCAGTACTTC
NA,TRBV18,TRBJ1-5,TRBD1,17,CASSPTRQGWDNQPQHF,TGTGCCAGCTCGCCAACTAGACAGGGATGGGACAATCAGCCCCAGCATTTT
NA,TRBV25-1,TRBJ2-5,NA,15,CASSPLYGGQETQYF,TGTGCCAGCAGTCCTTTATACGGGGGCCAAGAGACCCAGTACTTC
once,TRBV5-4,TRBJ2-1,NA,15,CASSLEGVLLNEQFF,TGTGCCAGCAGCTTGGAGGGGGTTTTACTCAATGAGCAGTTCTTC
NA,TRBV5-1,TRBJ1-2,TRBD1,15,CASSSGQGTQGGYTF,TGCGCCAGCAGCTCGGGACAGGGCACCCAGGGTGGCTACACCTTC
NA,TRBV5-1,TRBJ2-3,TRBD1,16,CASGVLGQGGADTQYF,TGCGCCAGCGGCGTTCTGGGACAGGGTGGCGCAGATACGCAGTATTTT
NA,TRBV10-1,TRBJ1-2,NA,13,CASTRDLAYGYTF,TGCGCCAGCACTCGGGACCTGGCCTATGGCTACACCTTC
NA,TRBV7-8,TRBJ2-5,NA,11,CASSLLGTQYF,TGTGCCAGCAGCTTATTAGGGACCCAGTACTTC
NA,TRBV30,TRBJ1-4,NA,13,CAWEQGNNEKLFF,TGTGCCTGGGAACAGGGCAATAATGAAAAACTGTTTTTT
once,TRBV6-5,TRBJ1-2,NA,16,CASSYRRQDLNYGYTF,TGTGCCAGCAGTTACCGGAGACAGGATCTCAACTATGGCTACACCTTC
NA,TRBV6-5,TRBJ1-2,NA,14,CASSFGRENYGYTF,TGTGCCAGCAGCTTCGGCAGGGAGAACTATGGCTACACCTTC
NA,TRBV5-1,TRBJ2-5,TRBD1,17,CASSLVTTGSHEETQYF,TGCGCCAGCAGCTTGGTAACGACAGGGTCTCACGAGGAGACCCAGTACTTC
few,TRBV11-3,TRBJ1-1,NA,14,CASSSTDSNTEAFF,TGTGCCAGCAGCTCGACAGACTCGAACACTGAAGCTTTCTTT
NA,TRBV5-4,TRBJ2-1,NA,15,CASSSGTNSYNEQFF,TGTGCCAGCAGCTCAGGAACCAACTCCTACAATGAGCAGTTCTTC
NA,TRBV6-6,TRBJ2-3,TRBD1,14,CASSPGQGTDTQYF,TGTGCCAGCAGTCCAGGACAGGGCACAGATACGCAGTATTTT
NA,TRBV6-5,TRBJ1-1,TRBD1,11,CASSNRGEAFF,TGTGCCAGCAGCAACAGGGGTGAAGCTTTCTTT
few,TRBV7-3,TRBJ2-2,NA,13,CASSGLDTGELFF,TGTGCCAGCAGCGGGCTTGACACCGGGGAGCTGTTTTTT
NA,TRBV5-1,TRBJ1-1,NA,13,CASGHTENTEAFF,TGCGCCAGCGGCCACACTGAGAACACTGAAGCTTTCTTT
NA,TRBV4-3,TRBJ1-2,TRBD1,16,CASSQTQGPGGYGYTF,TGCGCCAGCAGCCAAACCCAGGGGCCAGGGGGCTATGGCTACACCTTC